The clone carrying this TCR beta chain has just one count. The V end lost 5 bases, the J end lost 6 bases, and 25 bases lay between the germline ends. CDR3 length equals 17 residues. Amplified TCR beta CDR3 regions derived from RNA transcripts. The HTBI primer set served for first-round RT-PCR of the TCR CDR3. From the multiplex PCR reads, TCRdb called clonotypes with MiXCR, one entry per CDR3 protein. Among hundreds of thousands of distinct CDR3 sequences listed, about 35% were seen once. The data originate from a study of T cells in Graves' hyperthyroidism and ophthalmopathy. At the level of the study: It was at initial diagnosis, before any treatment, that peripheral blood was collected.

A patient was excluded if there was uncontrolled infection, other autoimmune disease, pregnancy or lactation. It was less than 13 ml of fresh peripheral blood that supplied the PBMCs. Material: blood. The chain recombines TRBV12-3 or TRBV12-4 with TRBJ1-2; D gene unclear. The clonotype comes from a woman aged 35 to 49 with Graves' hyperthyroidism. The CDR3 DNA sequence: TGTGCCAGCAGTCTCATGAACTCAGTTCGGGCGGATGATGGCTACACCTTC. It codes for CASSLMNSVRADDGYTF.